Below are 2 T cell receptor beta chains sequenced from a single sample in a study of OX40 agonist ivuxolimab in advanced cancers. Using immunoSEQ multiplex PCR, the repertoire was profiled, and TCRdb retains in-frame clones only, with some absent. The table has about 70,000 clones, about 89% seen once. The specimen comprised CD4+ or CD8+ T cells sorted from blood, sampled in a trial of the OX40 agonist ivuxolimab. Source of these receptors: an adult with an advanced solid tumor such as melanoma, head and neck, liver or kidney cancer.

The V call is TRBV29-1, the J call TRBJ1-2; possibly TRBD1 for D (5 bases). The ends were cut back, 5 bases at V and 7 bases at J, with 14 bases in the middle. The germline V gene has CDR1 SQVTM and CDR2 ANQGSEA. There are 12 residues in the CDR3. The CDR3 sequence is CSVRGGTGGYTF. The CDR3, as DNA: TGCAGCGTTCGGGGCGGGACGGGTGGCTACACCTTC.

The chain is built from TRBV5-1 and TRBJ2-7; 9 nucleotides match TRBD2. Looked up from germline, CDR1 is SGHRS and CDR2 is YFSETQ. The CDR3 totals 15 residues. V lost 4 bases, J lost 2 bases, and 7 bases stayed unmatched. This CDR3 reads CASSQGTSITYEQYF. The CDR3 nucleotides read TGCGCCAGCAGCCAAGGGACTAGCATTACCTACGAGCAGTACTTC.